This T cell receptor (beta chain) was sequenced in a study of tumor and adjacent non-tumor tissue in lung cancer. Study background: The cohort had around eleven adenocarcinoma, a couple of squamous cell and 1 small cell patients. Each sample yielded a few million productive TCRbeta reads on average. Findings and caveats of the study: Compared with tumor, normal lung showed significantly lower TCR diversity. Patients with more diverse tumor TCRs had worse survival.

The junction had 8 bases not matched to a gene; V was cut back by 6 bases and J by 4 bases. The CDR3 runs 14 residues. Germline V gene sequence: CDR1 SGHRS, CDR2 YFSETQ. This clonotype was counted a few times. What it binds is unknown. A modified ARM-PCR protocol with three rounds of nested PCR amplified TCRbeta. TCRdb independently ran MiXCR on the multiplex PCR reads; one entry per CDR3 protein. The data show roughly 75,000 distinct CDR3 sequences, over 70% seen once. The template was RNA from unsorted bulk tissue. Sequenced input: lung tumor tissue. The TCR sequence derives from a woman in her forties or fifties with non-small cell lung cancer. This chain connects TRBV5-1 to TRBJ2-3; 7 bases fit TRBD1. CDR3: CASNEGASADTQYF. For the CDR3, the DNA is TGCGCCAGCAATGAGGGGGCCTCCGCAGATACGCAGTATTTT.